The 23 T cell receptor beta chains listed next were all sequenced from one sample in a study of patients and donors after allogeneic stem cell transplantation. TCRdb itself ran the RT-PCR reads through MiXCR, one entry per CDR3 protein. This sample carries approximately 200,000 distinct CDR3 sequences, about 14% of them seen once, and the ten largest clones take roughly 10%. Source material: blood, either unsorted or a sorted T cell fraction (not recorded which). Receptors originate from a human donor who was either an allogeneic HSCT recipient or a stem cell or donor lymphocyte infusion donor (not recorded which). It is not recorded whose cells these are; they may come from a transplant donor.

V and J are TRBV18 and TRBJ2-1, with TRBD2 identical over 14 bases. The CDR3 contains 17 residues. CDR1 and CDR2 (germline): KGHSH, LQKENI. J gave up 4 bases and V 3 bases, and 5 bases lay outside the gene matches. CDR3 DNA sequence: TGTGCCAGCTCACCTCGACTAGCGGGAGGGATATACAATGAGCAGTTCTTC. The encoded protein is CASSPRLAGGIYNEQFF.

This clonotype was found a few times. The rearrangement joins TRBV30 to TRBJ1-2; tentatively, D is TRBD1 (5 bases). Trimming removed 1 base at V and 8 bases at J, with 11 bases between. Germline V gene data show CDR1 as GTSNPN and CDR2 as SVGIG (reference sequence). The CDR3 loop spans 12 amino acids. The CDR3 DNA reads TGTGCCTGGAGTGAGACAGCAGCCGGCTACACCTTC. Translating it yields CAWSETAAGYTF.

Only a few counts were recorded for this clonotype. The V gene is TRBV28, the J gene TRBJ1-5; tentatively, D is TRBD1 (5 bases). Germline V gene data show CDR1 as MDHEN and CDR2 as SYDVKM. With 3 bases removed from V and 4 bases from J, the gap between germline ends came to 13 bases. This CDR3 region has 15 residues. For the CDR3, the DNA is TGTGCCAGCAGTTTCCCAGCGGCAGGGAATCAGCCCCAGCATTTT. Protein: CASSFPAAGNQPQHF.

V gene TRBV6-1 combines with J gene TRBJ1-1, with D hard to call. Germline lookup yields CDR1 MNHNS and CDR2 SASEGT. Between the trimmed V and J ends, which lost 6 bases and 2 bases, there was a span of 13 bases. CDR3 size: 14 residues. CDR3 in DNA: TGTGCCAGCAGGCCGGGGTCCCTAAACACTGAAGCTTTCTTT. Protein product: CASRPGSLNTEAFF.

This chain joins TRBV6-1 and TRBJ2-3; D is unclear. CDR1 and CDR2 from the germline V gene are MNHNS and SASEGT. Trimming removed 4 bases from V and 1 base from J, with 12 bases in between. The CDR3 contains 15 residues. CDR3 sequence: CASSAAGAGTDTQYF. DNA of the CDR3: TGTGCCAGCAGTGCCGCAGGAGCCGGCACAGATACGCAGTATTTT.

This clonotype showed up many times. The V and J genes are TRBV29-1 and TRBJ2-5; 7 bases map to TRBD2. Germline loops: CDR1 SQVTM, CDR2 ANQGSEA. The CDR3 extends over 12 amino acids. With 4 bases clipped from V and 7 bases from J, the junction kept 6 bases outside the gene matches. For the CDR3, the DNA is TGCAGCGTTGGGAGCGGGGCCGGGACCCAGTACTTC. This encodes CSVGSGAGTQYF.

The chain carries TRBV18 and TRBJ1-1; no firm D call. This CDR3 has 15 residues. Per the germline V gene, CDR1 is KGHSH and CDR2 is LQKENI. The ends were cut back, 0 bases at V and 2 bases at J, with 10 bases in the middle. CDR3 loop: CASSPPPVANTEAFF. In DNA, the CDR3 is TGTGCCAGCTCACCACCTCCGGTCGCTAACACTGAAGCTTTCTTT.

This clonotype was counted a few times. CDR3 bases: TGTGCCAGCAGCTTGCTCTCCGCGGAGTTCAACGAAGCTTTCTTT. Its protein is CASSLLSAEFNEAFF. V and J are TRBV7-9 and TRBJ1-1; no firm D call. The CDR3 runs 15 residues. Germline CDR1 SEHNR, CDR2 FQNEAQ (reference sequence). The V and J ends lost 3 bases and 8 bases respectively, with 19 bases between them.

The table lists this clonotype with many counts. This sequence joins TRBV20-1 and TRBJ2-3; 13 bases map to TRBD2. The germline CDR1 and CDR2 sequences are DFQATT and SNEGSKA (reference sequence). V dropped 4 bases and J dropped 1; count of bases not matched to a gene: 11. The CDR3 totals 18 residues. The CDR3 is CSATRGTSGVLGTDTQYF. CDR3 DNA sequence: TGCAGTGCTACCCGCGGGACTAGCGGGGTCTTGGGCACAGATACGCAGTATTTT.

In its sample, this clonotype was seen a few times. This chain uses TRBV6-1 with TRBJ2-1; D ambiguous. This CDR3 spans 13 amino acids. CDR1 and CDR2 (germline): MNHNS, SASEGT. V was pared by 5 bases and J by 10 bases, with 15 bases between. CDR3 nucleotides: TGTGCCAGCAGTCCCAGATCAAGGGCGGAGCAGTTCTTC. This encodes CASSPRSRAEQFF.

This clonotype was seen a handful of times. The chain joins TRBV4-1 to TRBJ1-2; TRBD1 might be the D (5 bases). The CDR3 is 17 residues long. Germline V gives CDR1 MGHRA, CDR2 YSYEKL. Trimming took off 0 bases at V and 4 bases at J, with 18 bases between the two ends. The CDR3 nucleotides read TGCGCCAGCAGCCAAGATATCCAGGGCGCTAATCTCTATGGCTACACCTTC. This gives the protein CASSQDIQGANLYGYTF.

This rearrangement joins TRBV7-8 to TRBJ2-1; a possible D gene is TRBD2 (5 bases). V was shortened by 7 bases and J by 0 bases, with 13 bases between the two germline ends. CDR3 length: 15 residues. Germline V gene data show CDR1 as SGHVS and CDR2 as FQNEAQ. The CDR3 DNA follows: TGTGCCAGCAACCCGCGGAGGAGCTCCTACAATGAGCAGTTCTTC. It yields the protein CASNPRRSSYNEQFF.

This clonotype was recorded at least ten times. The chain carries TRBV10-2 and TRBJ2-2, with 12 bases matching TRBD2. V was pared by 7 bases and J by 5 bases, with 5 bases of the junction left unmatched. CDR1 is WSHSY and CDR2 is SAAADI in the germline V gene. CDR3 size: 15 residues. The CDR3 region is CASTSGRAWTGELFF. CDR3 coding DNA: TGCGCCAGCACTAGCGGGAGGGCCTGGACCGGGGAGCTGTTTTTT.

This clonotype was detected ten times or more. In DNA form, the CDR3 reads TGTGCCAGCAGCTTCTATTGGGAAAACACTGAAGCTTTCTTT. This encodes CASSFYWENTEAFF. The gene calls are TRBV5-6 and TRBJ1-1; D ambiguous. V was trimmed by 2 bases and J by 2 bases, leaving 10 bases between them. Germline V gives CDR1 SGHDT, CDR2 YYEEEE. The CDR3 is made up of 14 amino acids.

This clonotype occurred many times. The chain is built from TRBV12-3 or TRBV12-4 and TRBJ1-1; no definite D call. Trimming cost V 3 bases and J 4 bases, with 6 bases left between them. This CDR3 is 12 amino acids long. The CDR3 nucleotides are TGTGCCAGCAGTTTTGGCAGCACTGAAGCTTTCTTT. Residues: CASSFGSTEAFF.

This clonotype was seen a few times. The rearrangement links TRBV12-3 or TRBV12-4 to TRBJ2-1, with 7 bases identical to TRBD2. This CDR3 comprises 15 residues. Trimming at V came to 8 bases and at J to 5 bases, leaving 12 bases not matched to a gene. The CDR3 DNA reads as TGTGCCAGCGGTGATCGAGCGGGGCACAACAATGAGCAGTTCTTC. Translating gives CASGDRAGHNNEQFF.

Only a few counts were recorded for this clonotype. The J gene is TRBJ2-1, the V gene TRBV20-1; D is undetermined. Germline V gene data show CDR1 as DFQATT and CDR2 as SNEGSKA (reference sequence). The V end lost 3 bases, the J end lost 8 bases, and 5 bases lay between the germline ends. The CDR3 covers 10 residues. The chain's CDR3 is CSASDYEQFF. For the CDR3, the DNA is TGCAGTGCTAGCGATTATGAGCAGTTCTTC.

This clonotype was picked up many times. The J gene is TRBJ1-2, the V gene TRBV20-1; D gene ambiguous. The V end lost 0 bases, the J end lost 5 bases, and 16 bases lay between the germline ends. Germline V gives CDR1 DFQATT, CDR2 SNEGSKA (reference sequence). The CDR3 length is 15 residues. The CDR3 coding sequence is TGCAGTGCTAGAGACGGGCAAACTTTCCAATATGGCTACACCTTC. Translating it yields CSARDGQTFQYGYTF.

This clonotype was detected a few times. The V gene is TRBV4-3, the J gene TRBJ1-2; D perhaps matches TRBD1 (5 bases). CDR3 size: 16 residues. Germline CDR1 reads LGHNA; CDR2 reads YSLEER. V lost 2 bases to trimming and J lost 4 bases, with 17 bases between them. The CDR3 is CASSQSAGGYGYGYTF. The CDR3 DNA follows: TGCGCCAGCAGCCAAAGCGCCGGGGGGTATGGCTATGGCTACACCTTC.

The chain recombines TRBV25-1 with TRBJ2-1; 8 positions match TRBD2. CDR1 is MGHDK and CDR2 is SYGVNS in the germline V gene. The V gene end was trimmed by 2 bases and the J gene end by 4 bases; junction bases not matched to a gene: 4. The CDR3 covers 15 residues. CDR3 residues: CASSEAGGQYNEQFF. DNA of the CDR3: TGTGCCAGCAGTGAAGCGGGAGGACAGTACAATGAGCAGTTCTTC.

This chain joins TRBV6-2 or TRBV6-3 and TRBJ1-5, with D perhaps matching TRBD1 (5 bases). Germline assignment: CDR1 MNHEY and CDR2 SVGEGT. The CDR3 sequence is 17 residues long. The germline V and J ends were trimmed by 3 bases and 4 bases, with 19 bases remaining between them. Here the CDR3 reads CASSYEKDGGRNQPQHF. In nucleotides, the CDR3 is TGTGCCAGCAGTTATGAAAAGGATGGGGGTAGAAATCAGCCCCAGCATTTT.

This clonotype was recorded many times. V usage is TRBV19 and J usage is TRBJ1-2; possibly TRBD1 for D (5 bases). The V gene's germline CDR1 is LNHDA and CDR2 SQIVND (reference sequence). Deletions cut 4 bases from V and 0 bases from J, with 6 bases between. The CDR3 is 13 amino acids. CDR3 nucleotides: TGTGCCAGTAGTAAGACAGCTAACTATGGCTACACCTTC. It specifies CASSKTANYGYTF.

This clonotype was observed a few times. The chain uses TRBV24-1 and TRBJ2-3; 12 bases are a match to TRBD2. This CDR3 region has 16 residues. J lost 4 bases, V lost 3 bases, and 4 bases had no gene match. Germline CDR1 and CDR2: KGHDR and SFDVKD. In DNA, the CDR3 is TGTGCCACCAGTGATCCGCTAGCGGGAGGGCCAGATACGCAGTATTTT. Protein product: CATSDPLAGGPDTQYF.